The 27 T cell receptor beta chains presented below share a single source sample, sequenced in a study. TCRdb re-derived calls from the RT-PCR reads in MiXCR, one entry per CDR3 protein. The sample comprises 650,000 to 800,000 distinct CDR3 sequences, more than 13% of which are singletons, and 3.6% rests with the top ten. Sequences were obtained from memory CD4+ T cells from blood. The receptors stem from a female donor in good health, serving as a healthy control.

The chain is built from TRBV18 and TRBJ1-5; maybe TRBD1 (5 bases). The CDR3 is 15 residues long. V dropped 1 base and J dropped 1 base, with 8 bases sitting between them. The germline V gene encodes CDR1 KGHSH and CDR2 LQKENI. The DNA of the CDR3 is TGTGCCAGCTCACCACAGGGACCCAGCAATCAGCCCCAGCATTTT. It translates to CASSPQGPSNQPQHF.

The CDR3 here is CASSYSGSYAFEQYF. The CDR3 DNA reads as TGTGCCAGCAGTTACTCGGGTAGCTATGCCTTCGAGCAGTACTTC. The chain joins TRBV6-5 to TRBJ2-7, with no clear D. The V gene's germline CDR1 is MNHEY and CDR2 SVGAGI. The CDR3 runs 15 residues. With 0 bases removed from V and 6 bases from J, the gap between germline ends came to 15 bases.

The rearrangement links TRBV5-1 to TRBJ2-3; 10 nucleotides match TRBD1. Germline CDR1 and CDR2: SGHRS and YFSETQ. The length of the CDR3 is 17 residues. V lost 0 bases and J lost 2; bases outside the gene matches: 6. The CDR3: CASSLVSGTGDTDTQYF. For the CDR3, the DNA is TGCGCCAGCAGCTTGGTTTCCGGGACAGGGGACACAGATACGCAGTATTTT.

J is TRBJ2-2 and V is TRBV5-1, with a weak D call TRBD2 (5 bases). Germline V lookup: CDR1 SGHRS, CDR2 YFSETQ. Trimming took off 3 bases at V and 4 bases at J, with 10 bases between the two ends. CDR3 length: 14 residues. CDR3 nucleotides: TGCGCCAGCAGCTCGGCCGGGGTCACCGGGGAGCTGTTTTTT. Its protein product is CASSSAGVTGELFF.

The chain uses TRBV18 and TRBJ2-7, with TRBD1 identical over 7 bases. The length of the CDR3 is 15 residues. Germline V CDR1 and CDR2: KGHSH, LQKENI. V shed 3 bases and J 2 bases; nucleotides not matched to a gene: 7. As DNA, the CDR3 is TGTGCCAGCTCACCTTCCAGACAGGGTACCTACGAGCAGTACTTC. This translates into CASSPSRQGTYEQYF.

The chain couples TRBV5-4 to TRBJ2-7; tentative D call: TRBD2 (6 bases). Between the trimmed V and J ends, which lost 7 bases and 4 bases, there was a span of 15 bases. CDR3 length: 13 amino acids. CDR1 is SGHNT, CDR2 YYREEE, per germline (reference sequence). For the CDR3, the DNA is TGTGCCAGCCAGCTTGGCCGGGAGTACGAGCAGTACTTC. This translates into CASQLGREYEQYF.

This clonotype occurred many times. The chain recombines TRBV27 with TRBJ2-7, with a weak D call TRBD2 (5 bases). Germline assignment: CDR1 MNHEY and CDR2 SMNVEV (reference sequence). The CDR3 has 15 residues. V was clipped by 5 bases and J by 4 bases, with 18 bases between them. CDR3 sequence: CASSQFLQPGYEQYF. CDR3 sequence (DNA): TGTGCCAGCAGTCAATTCCTACAACCGGGATACGAGCAGTACTTC.

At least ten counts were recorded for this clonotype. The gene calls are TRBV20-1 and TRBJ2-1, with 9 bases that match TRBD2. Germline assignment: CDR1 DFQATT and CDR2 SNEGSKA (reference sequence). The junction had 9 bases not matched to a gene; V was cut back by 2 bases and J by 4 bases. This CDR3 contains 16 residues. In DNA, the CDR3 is TGCAGTGCTAGATCCGGCGGGGGGGACTTATACAATGAGCAGTTCTTC. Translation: CSARSGGGDLYNEQFF.

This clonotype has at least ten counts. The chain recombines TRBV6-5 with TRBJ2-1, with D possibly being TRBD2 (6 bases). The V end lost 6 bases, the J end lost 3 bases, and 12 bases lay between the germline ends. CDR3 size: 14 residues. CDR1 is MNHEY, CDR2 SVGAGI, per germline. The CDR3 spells CASREGTYYNEQFF. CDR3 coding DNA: TGTGCCAGCAGAGAGGGGACTTACTACAATGAGCAGTTCTTC.

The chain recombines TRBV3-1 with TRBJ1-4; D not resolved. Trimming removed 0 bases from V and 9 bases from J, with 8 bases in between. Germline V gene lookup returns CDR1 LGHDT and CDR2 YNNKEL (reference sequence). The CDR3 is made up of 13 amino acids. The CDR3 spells CASSQEGRKKLFF. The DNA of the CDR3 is TGTGCCAGCAGCCAAGAGGGGAGGAAAAAACTGTTTTTT.

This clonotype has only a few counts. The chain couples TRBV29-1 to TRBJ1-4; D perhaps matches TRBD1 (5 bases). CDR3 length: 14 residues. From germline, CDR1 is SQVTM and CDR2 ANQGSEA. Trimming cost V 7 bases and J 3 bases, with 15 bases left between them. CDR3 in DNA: TGCAGCGCGATAACAGGCTCGTCTAATGAAAAACTGTTTTTT. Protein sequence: CSAITGSSNEKLFF.

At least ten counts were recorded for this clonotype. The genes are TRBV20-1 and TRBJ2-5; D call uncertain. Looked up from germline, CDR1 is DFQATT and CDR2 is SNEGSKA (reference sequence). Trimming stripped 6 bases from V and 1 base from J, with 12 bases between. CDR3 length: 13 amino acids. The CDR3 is CSAIRHSQETQYF. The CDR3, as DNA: TGCAGTGCCATTCGGCACTCCCAAGAGACCCAGTACTTC.

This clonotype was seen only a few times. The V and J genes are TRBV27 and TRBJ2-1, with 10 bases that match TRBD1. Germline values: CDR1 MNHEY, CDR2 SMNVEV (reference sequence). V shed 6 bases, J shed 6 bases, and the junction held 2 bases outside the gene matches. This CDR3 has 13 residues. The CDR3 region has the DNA TGTGCCAGCAGGAGGACAGGGGGCAATGAGCAGTTCTTC. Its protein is CASRRTGGNEQFF.

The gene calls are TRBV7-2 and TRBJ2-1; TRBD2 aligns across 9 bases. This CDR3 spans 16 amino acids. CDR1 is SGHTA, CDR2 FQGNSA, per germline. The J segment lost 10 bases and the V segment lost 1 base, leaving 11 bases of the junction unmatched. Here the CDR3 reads CASSLGGGGAVREQFF. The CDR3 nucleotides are TGTGCCAGCAGCTTAGGTGGCGGGGGGGCAGTAAGAGAGCAGTTCTTC.

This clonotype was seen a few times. CDR3 nucleotide sequence: TGTGCCATCAGGGGAGACAGCTATGGCTACACCTTC. Its translation: CAIRGDSYGYTF. This rearrangement joins TRBV10-3 to TRBJ1-2, with D tentatively TRBD1 (5 bases). Germline CDR1 reads ENHRY; CDR2 reads SYGVKD. V was trimmed by 6 bases and J by 4 bases, leaving 9 bases between them. The CDR3 loop spans 12 amino acids.

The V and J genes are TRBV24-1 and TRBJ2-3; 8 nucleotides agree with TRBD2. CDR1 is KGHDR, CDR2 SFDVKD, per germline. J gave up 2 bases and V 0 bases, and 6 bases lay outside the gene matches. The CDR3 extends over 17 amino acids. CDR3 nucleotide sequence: TGTGCCACCAGTGATTTGGGCACTAGCGGATCCACAGATACGCAGTATTTT. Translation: CATSDLGTSGSTDTQYF.

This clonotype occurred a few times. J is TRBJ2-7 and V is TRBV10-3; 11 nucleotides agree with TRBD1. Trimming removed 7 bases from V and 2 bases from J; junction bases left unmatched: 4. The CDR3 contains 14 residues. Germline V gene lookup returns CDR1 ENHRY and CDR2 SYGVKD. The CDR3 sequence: CAIIEDRGPYEQYF. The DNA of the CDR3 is TGTGCCATCATCGAGGACAGGGGGCCCTACGAGCAGTACTTC.

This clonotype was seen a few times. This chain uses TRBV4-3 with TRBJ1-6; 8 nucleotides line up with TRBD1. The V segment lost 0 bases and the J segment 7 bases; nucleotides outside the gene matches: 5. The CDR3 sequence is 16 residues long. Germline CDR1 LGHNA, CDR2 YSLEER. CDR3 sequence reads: CASSQDATGANSPLHF. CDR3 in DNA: TGCGCCAGCAGCCAAGATGCGACAGGGGCCAATTCACCCCTCCACTTT.

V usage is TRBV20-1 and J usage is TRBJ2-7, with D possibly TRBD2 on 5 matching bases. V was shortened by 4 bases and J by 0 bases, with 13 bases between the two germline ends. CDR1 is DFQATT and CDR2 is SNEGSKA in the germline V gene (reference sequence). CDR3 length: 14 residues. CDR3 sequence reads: CSAKGQGSSYEQYF. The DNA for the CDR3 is TGCAGTGCTAAGGGCCAAGGGAGCTCCTACGAGCAGTACTTC.

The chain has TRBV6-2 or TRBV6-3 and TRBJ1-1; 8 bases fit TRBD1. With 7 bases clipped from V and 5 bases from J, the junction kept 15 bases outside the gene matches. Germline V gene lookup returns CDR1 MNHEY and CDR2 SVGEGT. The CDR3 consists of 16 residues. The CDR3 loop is CASISSGQGSRTEAFF. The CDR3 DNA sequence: TGTGCCAGCATCTCGAGCGGACAGGGTTCACGGACTGAAGCTTTCTTT.

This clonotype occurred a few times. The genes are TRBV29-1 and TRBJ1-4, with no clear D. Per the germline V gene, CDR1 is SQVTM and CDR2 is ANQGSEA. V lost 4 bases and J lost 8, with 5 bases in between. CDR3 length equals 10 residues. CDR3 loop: CSVAGEKLFF. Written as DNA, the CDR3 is TGCAGCGTTGCCGGGGAAAAACTGTTTTTT.

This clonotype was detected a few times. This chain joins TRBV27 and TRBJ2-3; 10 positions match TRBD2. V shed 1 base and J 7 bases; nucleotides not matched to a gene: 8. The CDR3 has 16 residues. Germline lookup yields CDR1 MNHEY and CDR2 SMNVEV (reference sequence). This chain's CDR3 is CASSLWASGGQNTQYF. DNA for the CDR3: TGTGCCAGCAGTTTATGGGCTAGCGGGGGTCAAAATACGCAGTATTTT.

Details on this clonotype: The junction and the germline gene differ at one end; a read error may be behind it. The CDR3 nucleotides read TGCGCCAGCAGTCAAGGACTAGCGGGAGCGGGAGCAGTCGAGCAGTACTTC. Protein sequence: CASSQGLAGAGAVEQYF. The V and J genes are TRBV4-3 and TRBJ2-7; the match to TRBD2 covers 13 bases. CDR1 is LGHNA, CDR2 YSLEER, per germline. There are 17 residues in the CDR3.

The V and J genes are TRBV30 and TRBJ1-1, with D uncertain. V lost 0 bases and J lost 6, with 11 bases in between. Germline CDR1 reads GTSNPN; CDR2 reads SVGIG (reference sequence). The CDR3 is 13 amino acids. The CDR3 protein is CAWSVVGSAEAFF. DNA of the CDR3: TGTGCCTGGAGTGTGGTCGGTTCGGCTGAAGCTTTCTTT.

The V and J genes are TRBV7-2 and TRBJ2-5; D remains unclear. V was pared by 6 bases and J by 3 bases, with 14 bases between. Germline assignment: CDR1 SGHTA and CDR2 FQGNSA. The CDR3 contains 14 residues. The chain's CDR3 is CASRSGFGEETQYF. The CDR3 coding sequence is TGTGCCAGCAGGTCAGGATTTGGGGAAGAGACCCAGTACTTC.

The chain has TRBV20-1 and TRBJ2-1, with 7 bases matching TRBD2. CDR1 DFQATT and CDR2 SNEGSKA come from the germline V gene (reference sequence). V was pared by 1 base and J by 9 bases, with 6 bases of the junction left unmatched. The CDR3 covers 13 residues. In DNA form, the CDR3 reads TGCAGTGCTAGAGCGGAGGGAGGGCCTGAGCAGTTCTTC. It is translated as CSARAEGGPEQFF.

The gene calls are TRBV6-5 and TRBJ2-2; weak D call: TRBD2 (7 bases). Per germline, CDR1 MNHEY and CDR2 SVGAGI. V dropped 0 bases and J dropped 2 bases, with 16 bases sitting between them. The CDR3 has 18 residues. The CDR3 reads CASSYSRGGAINTGELFF. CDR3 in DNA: TGTGCCAGCAGTTACTCGCGTGGGGGGGCCATCAACACCGGGGAGCTGTTTTTT.